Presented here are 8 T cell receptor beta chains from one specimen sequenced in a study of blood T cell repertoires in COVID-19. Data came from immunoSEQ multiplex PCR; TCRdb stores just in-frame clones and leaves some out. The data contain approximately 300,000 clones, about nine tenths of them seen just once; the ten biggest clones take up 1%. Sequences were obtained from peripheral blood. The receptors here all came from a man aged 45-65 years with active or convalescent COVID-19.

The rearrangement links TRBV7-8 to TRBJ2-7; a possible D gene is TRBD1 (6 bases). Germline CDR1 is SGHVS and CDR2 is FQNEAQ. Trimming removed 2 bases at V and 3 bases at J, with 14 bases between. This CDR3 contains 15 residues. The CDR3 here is CASSLSDRAHYEQYF. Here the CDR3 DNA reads TGTGCCAGCAGCTTATCGGACAGAGCGCACTACGAGCAGTACTTC.

The CDR3 DNA is TGTGCCACCACAGCCCCCCTGGGGGGGAGTGGTGGAAACACCATATATTTT. This codes for CATTAPLGGSGGNTIYF. The rearrangement uses TRBV7-9 and TRBJ1-3, with a weak D call TRBD1 (5 bases). Trimming left V 10 bases short and J 3 bases short, with 25 bases between. The germline CDR1 and CDR2 sequences are SEHNR and FQNEAQ (reference sequence). The CDR3 loop spans 17 amino acids.

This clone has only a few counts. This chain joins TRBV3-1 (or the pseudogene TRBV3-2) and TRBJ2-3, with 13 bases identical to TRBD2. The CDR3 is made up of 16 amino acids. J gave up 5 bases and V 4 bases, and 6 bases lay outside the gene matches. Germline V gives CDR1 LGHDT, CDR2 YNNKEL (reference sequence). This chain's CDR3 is CASSRGGLAGVDTQYF. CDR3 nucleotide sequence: TGTGCCAGCAGCCGAGGCGGACTAGCGGGAGTAGATACGCAGTATTTT.

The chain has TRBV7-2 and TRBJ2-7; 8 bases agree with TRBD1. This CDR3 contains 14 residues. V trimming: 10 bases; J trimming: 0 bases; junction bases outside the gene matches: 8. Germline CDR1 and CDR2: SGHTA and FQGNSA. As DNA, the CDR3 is TGTGCCACCACGGGGACAGGTGCCTCCTACGAGCAGTACTTC. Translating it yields CATTGTGASYEQYF.

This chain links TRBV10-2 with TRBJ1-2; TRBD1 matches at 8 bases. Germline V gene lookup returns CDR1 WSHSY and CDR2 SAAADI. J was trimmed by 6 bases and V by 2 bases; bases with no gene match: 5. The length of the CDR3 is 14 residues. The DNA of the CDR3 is TGCGCCAGCAGTGAGGGACAGGGAGGGGATGGCTACACCTTC. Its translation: CASSEGQGGDGYTF.

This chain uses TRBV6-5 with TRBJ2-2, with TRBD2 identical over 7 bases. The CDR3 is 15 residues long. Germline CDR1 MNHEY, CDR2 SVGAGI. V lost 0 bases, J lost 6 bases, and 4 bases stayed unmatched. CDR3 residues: CASSYSGGGAGELFF. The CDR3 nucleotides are TGTGCCAGCAGTTACTCTGGTGGGGGGGCCGGGGAGCTGTTTTTT.

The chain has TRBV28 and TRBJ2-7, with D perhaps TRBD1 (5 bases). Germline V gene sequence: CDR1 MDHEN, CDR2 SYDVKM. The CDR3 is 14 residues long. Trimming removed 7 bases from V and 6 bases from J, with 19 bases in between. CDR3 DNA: TGTGCCAGCATCCAAGGATGGGGCAATGGCGAGCAGTACTTC. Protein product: CASIQGWGNGEQYF.

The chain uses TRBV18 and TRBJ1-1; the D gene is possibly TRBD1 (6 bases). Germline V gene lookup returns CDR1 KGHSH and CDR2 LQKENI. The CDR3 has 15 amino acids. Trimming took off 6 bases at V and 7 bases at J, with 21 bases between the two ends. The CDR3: CASSLSPEGENEAFF. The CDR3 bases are TGTGCCAGCTCTCTCTCCCCAGAGGGGGAGAATGAAGCTTTCTTT. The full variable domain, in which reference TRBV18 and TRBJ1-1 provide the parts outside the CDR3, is NAGVMQNPRHLVRRRGQEARLRCSPMKGHSHVYWYRQLPEEGLKFMVYLQKENIIDESGMPKERFSAEFPKEGPSILRIQQVVRGDSAAYFCASSLSPEGENEAFFGQGTRLTVV.